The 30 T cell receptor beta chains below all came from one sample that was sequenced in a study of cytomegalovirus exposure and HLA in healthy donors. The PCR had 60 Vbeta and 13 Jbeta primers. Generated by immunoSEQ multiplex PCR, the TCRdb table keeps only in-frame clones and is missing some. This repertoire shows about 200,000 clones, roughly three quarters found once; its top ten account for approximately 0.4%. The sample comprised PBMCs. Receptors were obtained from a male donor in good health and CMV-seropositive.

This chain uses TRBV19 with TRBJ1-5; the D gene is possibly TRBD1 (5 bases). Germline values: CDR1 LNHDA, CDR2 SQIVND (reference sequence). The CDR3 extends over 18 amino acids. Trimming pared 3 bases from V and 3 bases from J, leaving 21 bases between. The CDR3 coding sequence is TGTGCCAGTAGTATGGGCCGGCAGGGCAAGGGGTTCAATCAGCCCCAGCATTTT. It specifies CASSMGRQGKGFNQPQHF.

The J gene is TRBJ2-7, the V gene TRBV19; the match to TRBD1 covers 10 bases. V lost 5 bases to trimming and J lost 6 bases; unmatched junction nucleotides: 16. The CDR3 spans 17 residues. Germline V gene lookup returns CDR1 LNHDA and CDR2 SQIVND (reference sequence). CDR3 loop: CASSSRSVRQGAGEQYF. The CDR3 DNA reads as TGTGCCAGTAGTTCCCGATCCGTTCGACAGGGGGCCGGCGAGCAGTACTTC.

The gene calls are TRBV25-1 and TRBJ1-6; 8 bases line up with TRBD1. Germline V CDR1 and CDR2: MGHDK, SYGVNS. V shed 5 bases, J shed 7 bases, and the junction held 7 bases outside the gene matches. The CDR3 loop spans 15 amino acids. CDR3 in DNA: TGTGCCAGCAGTAGGACGGACAGGGTAAATTCACCCCTCCACTTT. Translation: CASSRTDRVNSPLHF.

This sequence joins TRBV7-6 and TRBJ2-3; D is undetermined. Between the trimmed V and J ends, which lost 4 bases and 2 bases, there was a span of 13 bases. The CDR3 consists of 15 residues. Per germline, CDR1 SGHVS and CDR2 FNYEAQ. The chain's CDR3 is CASSSQTTPTDTQYF. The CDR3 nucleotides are TGTGCCAGCAGCTCCCAAACGACTCCCACAGATACGCAGTATTTT.

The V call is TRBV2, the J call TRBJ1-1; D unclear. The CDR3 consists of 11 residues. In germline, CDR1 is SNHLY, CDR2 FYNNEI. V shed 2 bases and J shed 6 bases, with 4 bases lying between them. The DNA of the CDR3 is TGTGCCAGCAGTGAACAGGCTGAAGCTTTCTTT. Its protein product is CASSEQAEAFF. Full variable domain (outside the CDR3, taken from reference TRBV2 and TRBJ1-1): EPEVTQTPSHQVTQMGQEVILRCVPISNHLYFYWYRQILGQKVEFLVSFYNNEISEKSEIFDDQFSVERPDGSNFTLKIRSTKLEDSAMYFCASSEQAEAFFGQGTRLTVV.

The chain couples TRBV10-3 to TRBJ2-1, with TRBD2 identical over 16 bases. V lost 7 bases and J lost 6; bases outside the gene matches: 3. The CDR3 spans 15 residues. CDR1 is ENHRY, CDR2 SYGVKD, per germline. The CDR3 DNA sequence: TGTGCCATCACTGGGACTAGCGGGAGGGCCAATGAGCAGTTCTTC. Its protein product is CAITGTSGRANEQFF.

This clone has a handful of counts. The CDR3 is CASSVALGLADLPRRGWYEQYF. In DNA, the CDR3 is TGTGCCAGCAGCGTAGCTCTAGGGCTAGCGGACCTTCCACGCCGGGGCTGGTACGAGCAGTACTTC. The V call is TRBV9, the J call TRBJ2-7; 7 bases match TRBD2. V was pared by 0 bases and J by 4 bases, with 28 bases of the junction left unmatched. CDR1 and CDR2 from the germline V gene are SGDLS and YYNGEE. The CDR3 runs to 22 residues.

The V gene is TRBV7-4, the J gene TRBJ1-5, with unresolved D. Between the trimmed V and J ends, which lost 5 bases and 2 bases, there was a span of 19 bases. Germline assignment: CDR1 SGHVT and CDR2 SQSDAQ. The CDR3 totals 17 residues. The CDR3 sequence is CASSQHSWRGGNQPQHF. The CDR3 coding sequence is TGTGCCAGCAGCCAACACTCTTGGCGGGGTGGCAATCAGCCCCAGCATTTT.

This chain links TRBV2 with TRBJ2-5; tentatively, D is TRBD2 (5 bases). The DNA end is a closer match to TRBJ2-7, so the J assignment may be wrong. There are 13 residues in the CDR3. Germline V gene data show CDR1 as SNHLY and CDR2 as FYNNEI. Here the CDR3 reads CAGLLASSYEQYF. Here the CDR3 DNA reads TGTGCCGGCCTATTAGCGTCCTCCTACGAGCAGTACTTC.

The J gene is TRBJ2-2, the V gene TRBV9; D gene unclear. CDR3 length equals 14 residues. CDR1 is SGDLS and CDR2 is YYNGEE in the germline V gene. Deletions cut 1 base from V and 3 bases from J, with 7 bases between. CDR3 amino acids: CASSVSPYTGELFF. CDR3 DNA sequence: TGTGCCAGCAGCGTATCTCCCTACACCGGGGAGCTGTTTTTT.

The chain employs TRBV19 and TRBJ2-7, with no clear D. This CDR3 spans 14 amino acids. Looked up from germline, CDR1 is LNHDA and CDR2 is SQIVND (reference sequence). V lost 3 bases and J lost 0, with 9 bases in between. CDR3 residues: CASSILVSSYEQYF. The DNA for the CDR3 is TGTGCCAGTAGTATCTTGGTGAGCTCCTACGAGCAGTACTTC.

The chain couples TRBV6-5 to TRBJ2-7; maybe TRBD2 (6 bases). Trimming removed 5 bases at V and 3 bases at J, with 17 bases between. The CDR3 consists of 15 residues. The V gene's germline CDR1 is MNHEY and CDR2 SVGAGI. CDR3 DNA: TGTGCCAGCAGTCCAGGGTCAGGGAGGTACTACGAGCAGTACTTC. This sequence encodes CASSPGSGRYYEQYF.

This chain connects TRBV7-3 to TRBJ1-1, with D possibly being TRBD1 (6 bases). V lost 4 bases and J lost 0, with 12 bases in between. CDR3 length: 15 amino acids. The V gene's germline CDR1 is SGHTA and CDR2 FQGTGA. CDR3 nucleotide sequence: TGTGCCAGCAGCTCCCTGGGACACCTGAACACTGAAGCTTTCTTT. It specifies CASSSLGHLNTEAFF.

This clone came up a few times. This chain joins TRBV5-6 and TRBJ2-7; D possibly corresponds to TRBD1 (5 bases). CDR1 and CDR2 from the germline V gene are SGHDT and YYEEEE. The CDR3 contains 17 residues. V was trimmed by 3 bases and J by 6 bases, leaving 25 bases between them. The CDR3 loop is CASSSQGARVLWGEQYF. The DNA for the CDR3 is TGTGCCAGCAGCTCCCAGGGCGCTAGGGTCTTGTGGGGCGAGCAGTACTTC.

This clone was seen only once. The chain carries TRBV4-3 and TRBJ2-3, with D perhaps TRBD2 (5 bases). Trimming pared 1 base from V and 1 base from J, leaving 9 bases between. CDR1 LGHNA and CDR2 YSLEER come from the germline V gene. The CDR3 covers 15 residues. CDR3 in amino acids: CASSQAGFRTDTQYF. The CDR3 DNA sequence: TGCGCCAGCAGCCAAGCGGGGTTCCGCACAGATACGCAGTATTTT.

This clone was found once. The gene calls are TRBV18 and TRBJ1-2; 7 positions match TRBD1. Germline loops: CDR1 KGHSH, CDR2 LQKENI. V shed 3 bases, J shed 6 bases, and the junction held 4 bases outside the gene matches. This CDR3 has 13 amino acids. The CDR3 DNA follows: TGTGCCAGCTCACCCACGACAGGGCATGGCTACACCTTC. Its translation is CASSPTTGHGYTF.

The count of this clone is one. This CDR3 is CASSPRQGAAYGYTF. CDR3 in DNA: TGTGCCAGCAGCCCGCGACAGGGGGCCGCCTATGGCTACACCTTC. The chain combines TRBV7-2 with TRBJ1-2; 10 nucleotides agree with TRBD1. V lost 5 bases and J lost 4; bases outside the gene matches: 7. Germline V CDR1 and CDR2: SGHTA, FQGNSA. The length of the CDR3 is 15 residues. Together with reference TRBV7-2 and TRBJ1-2, the CDR3 gives the full variable domain: GAGVSQSPSNKVTEKGKDVELRCDPISGHTALYWYRQSLGQGLEFLIYFQGNSAPDKSGLPSDRFSAERTGGSVSTLTIQRTQQEDSAVYLCASSPRQGAAYGYTFGSGTRLTVV.

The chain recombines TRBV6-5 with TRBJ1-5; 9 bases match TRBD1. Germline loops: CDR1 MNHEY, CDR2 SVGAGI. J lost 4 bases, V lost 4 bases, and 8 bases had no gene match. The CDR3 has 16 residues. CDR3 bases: TGTGCCAGCAGTTCCACAGGGGGCTATTATAATCAGCCCCAGCATTTT. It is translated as CASSSTGGYYNQPQHF.

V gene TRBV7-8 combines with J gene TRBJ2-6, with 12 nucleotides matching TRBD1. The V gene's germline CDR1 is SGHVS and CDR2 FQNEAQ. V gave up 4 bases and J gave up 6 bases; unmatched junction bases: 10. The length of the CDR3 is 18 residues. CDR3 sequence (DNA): TGTGCCAGCAGCTACCAACCGGGACAGGGGGCTGTGGCCAACGTCCTGACTTTC. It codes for CASSYQPGQGAVANVLTF.

The CDR3, as DNA: TGTGCCACCGCCCGGGAGCGTGGGGAGTCTGAAGCTTTCTTT. It codes for CATARERGESEAFF. This chain joins TRBV10-3 and TRBJ1-1; unclear D gene. Germline CDR1 is ENHRY and CDR2 is SYGVKD. The CDR3 runs 14 residues. Trimming cost V 10 bases and J 6 bases, with 21 bases left between them.

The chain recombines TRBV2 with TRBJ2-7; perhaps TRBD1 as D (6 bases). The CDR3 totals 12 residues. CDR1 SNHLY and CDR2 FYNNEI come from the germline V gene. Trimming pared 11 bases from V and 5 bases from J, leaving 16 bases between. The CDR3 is CAAAIGGHEQYF. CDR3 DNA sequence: TGTGCCGCGGCAATTGGGGGCCACGAGCAGTACTTC.

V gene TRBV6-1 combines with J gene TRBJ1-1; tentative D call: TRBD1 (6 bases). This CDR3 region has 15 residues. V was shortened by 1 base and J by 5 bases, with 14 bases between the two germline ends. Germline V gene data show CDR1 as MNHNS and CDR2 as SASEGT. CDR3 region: CASSEGAVGQTEAFF. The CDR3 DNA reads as TGTGCCAGCAGTGAAGGAGCAGTGGGACAAACTGAAGCTTTCTTT.

The CDR3 coding sequence is TGTGCCACCTCGTGGCCTAGCGGGAACGGGAATGAGCAGTTCTTC. Protein: CATSWPSGNGNEQFF. This rearrangement joins TRBV19 to TRBJ2-1; TRBD2 matches at 9 bases. The CDR3 spans 15 residues. Germline CDR1 is LNHDA and CDR2 is SQIVND (reference sequence). Trimming cost V 10 bases and J 7 bases; bases outside gene matches: 14.

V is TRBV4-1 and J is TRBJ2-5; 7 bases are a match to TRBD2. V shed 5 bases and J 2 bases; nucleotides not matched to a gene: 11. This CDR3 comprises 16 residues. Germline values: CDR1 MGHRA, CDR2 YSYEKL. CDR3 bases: TGCGCCAGCAGCAGACCCCTAGGCGGGAGTCAAGAGACCCAGTACTTC. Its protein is CASSRPLGGSQETQYF.

The CDR3 bases are TGTGCCAGCAGCGTAGCGGCAGGGCGAAGCGAGCAGTACTTC. As protein: CASSVAAGRSEQYF. The rearrangement links TRBV9 to TRBJ2-7; D is perhaps TRBD1 (5 bases). CDR1 is SGDLS and CDR2 is YYNGEE in the germline V gene. The V end lost 0 bases, the J end lost 6 bases, and 13 bases lay between the germline ends. The CDR3 is 14 residues long.

CDR3 sequence: CASSNLGGPIARSSYNEQFF. DNA of the CDR3: TGTGCCAGCAGCAATTTAGGAGGGCCAATAGCCAGGAGCTCCTACAATGAGCAGTTCTTC. V is TRBV6-4 and J is TRBJ2-1; weak D call: TRBD2 (6 bases). Between the trimmed V and J ends, which lost 6 bases and 0 bases, there was a span of 27 bases. CDR3 length: 20 amino acids. Germline assignment: CDR1 MRHNA and CDR2 SNTAGT.

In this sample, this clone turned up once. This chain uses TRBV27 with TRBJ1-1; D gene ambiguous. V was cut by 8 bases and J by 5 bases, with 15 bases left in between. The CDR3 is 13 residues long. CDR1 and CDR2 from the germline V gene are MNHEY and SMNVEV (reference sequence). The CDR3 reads CASGAGKGTEAFF. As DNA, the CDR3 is TGTGCCAGCGGAGCGGGAAAGGGAACTGAAGCTTTCTTT.

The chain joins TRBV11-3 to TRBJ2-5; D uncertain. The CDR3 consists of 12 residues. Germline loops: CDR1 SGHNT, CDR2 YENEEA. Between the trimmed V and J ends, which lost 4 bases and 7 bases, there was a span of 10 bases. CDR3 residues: CASSSGLGTQYF. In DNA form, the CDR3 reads TGTGCCAGCAGCTCTGGGCTCGGGACCCAGTACTTC.

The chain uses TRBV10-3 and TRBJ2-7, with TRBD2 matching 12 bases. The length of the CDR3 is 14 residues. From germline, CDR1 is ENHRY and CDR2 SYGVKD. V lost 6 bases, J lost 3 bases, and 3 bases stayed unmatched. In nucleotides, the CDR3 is TGTGCCATCAGGCGACTAGCGGGAGTCTACGAGCAGTACTTC. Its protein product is CAIRRLAGVYEQYF.

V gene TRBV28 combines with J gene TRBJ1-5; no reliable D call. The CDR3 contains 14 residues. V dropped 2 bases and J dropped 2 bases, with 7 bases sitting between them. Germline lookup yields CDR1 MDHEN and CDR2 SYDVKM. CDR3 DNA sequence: TGTGCCAGCAGTTTAACTACCGGCAATCAGCCCCAGCATTTT. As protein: CASSLTTGNQPQHF.